This T cell receptor beta chain was obtained from a study of PD-L1 blockade in urothelial cancer. This table comes from immunoSEQ multiplex PCR, and its TCRdb copy is limited to in-frame clones, with some not included. This table holds approximately 100,000 clones, 91% found once. CDR3 size: 16 residues. V was pared by 4 bases and J by 0 bases, with 13 bases between. Per the germline V gene, CDR1 is MDHEN and CDR2 is SYDVKM. V usage is TRBV28 and J usage is TRBJ2-1; D possibly corresponds to TRBD2 (6 bases). The source material was PBMCs, sampled around atezolizumab (anti-PD-L1) treatment. The clonotype originates from a woman over 75 with urothelial cancer. The CDR3 sequence: CASSSRAGSSYNEQFF. For the CDR3, the DNA is TGTGCCAGCAGTTCGCGGGCGGGAAGCTCCTACAATGAGCAGTTCTTC.